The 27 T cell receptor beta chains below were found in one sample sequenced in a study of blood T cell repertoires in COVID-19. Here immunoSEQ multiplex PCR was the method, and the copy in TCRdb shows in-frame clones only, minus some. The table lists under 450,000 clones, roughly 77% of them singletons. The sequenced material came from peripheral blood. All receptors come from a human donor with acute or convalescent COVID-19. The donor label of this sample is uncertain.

The DNA of the CDR3 is TGTGCCAGTCGACACTTTAACACCGGGGAGCTGTTTTTT. Protein sequence: CASRHFNTGELFF. The gene calls are TRBV12-3 or TRBV12-4 and TRBJ2-2, with D uncertain. CDR3 length: 13 amino acids. V was shortened by 9 bases and J by 2 bases, with 10 bases between the two germline ends.

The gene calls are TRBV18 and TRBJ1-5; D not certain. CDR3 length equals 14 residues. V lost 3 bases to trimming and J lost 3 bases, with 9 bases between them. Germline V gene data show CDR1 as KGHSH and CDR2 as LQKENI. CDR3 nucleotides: TGTGCCAGCTCACCGCAGGCCCTCAATCAGCCCCAGCATTTT. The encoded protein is CASSPQALNQPQHF.

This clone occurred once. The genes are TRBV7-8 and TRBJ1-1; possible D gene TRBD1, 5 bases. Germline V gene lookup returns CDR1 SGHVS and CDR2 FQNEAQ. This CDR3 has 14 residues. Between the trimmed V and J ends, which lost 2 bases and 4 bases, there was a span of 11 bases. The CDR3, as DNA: TGTGCCAGCAGCTTATCAGGGCTGGTCACTGAAGCTTTCTTT. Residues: CASSLSGLVTEAFF. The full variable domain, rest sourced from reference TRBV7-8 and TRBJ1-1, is GAGVSQSPRYKVAKRGQDVALRCDPISGHVSLFWYQQALGQGPEFLTYFQNEAQLDKSGLPSDRFFAERPEGSVSTLKIQRTQQEDSAVYLCASSLSGLVTEAFFGQGTRLTVV.

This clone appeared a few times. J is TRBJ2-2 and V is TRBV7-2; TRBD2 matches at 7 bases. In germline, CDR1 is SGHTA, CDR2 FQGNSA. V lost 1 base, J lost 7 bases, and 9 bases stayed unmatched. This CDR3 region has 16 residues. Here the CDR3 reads CASSLGGGRNYGELFF. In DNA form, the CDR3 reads TGTGCCAGCAGCTTAGGAGGCGGGAGAAATTACGGGGAGCTGTTTTTT. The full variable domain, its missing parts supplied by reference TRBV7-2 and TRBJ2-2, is GAGVSQSPSNKVTEKGKDVELRCDPISGHTALYWYRQSLGQGLEFLIYFQGNSAPDKSGLPSDRFSAERTGGSVSTLTIQRTQQEDSAVYLCASSLGGGRNYGELFFGEGSRLTVL.

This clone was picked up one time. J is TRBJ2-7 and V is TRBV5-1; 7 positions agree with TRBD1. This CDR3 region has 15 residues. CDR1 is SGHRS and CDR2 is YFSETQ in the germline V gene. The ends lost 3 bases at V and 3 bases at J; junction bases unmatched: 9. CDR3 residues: CASSYGTAERYEQYF. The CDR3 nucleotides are TGCGCCAGCAGCTATGGGACAGCGGAGCGCTACGAGCAGTACTTC.

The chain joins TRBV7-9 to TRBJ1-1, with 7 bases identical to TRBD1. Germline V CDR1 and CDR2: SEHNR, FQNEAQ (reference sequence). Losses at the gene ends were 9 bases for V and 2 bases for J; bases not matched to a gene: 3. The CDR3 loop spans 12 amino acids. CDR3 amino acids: CASKGANTEAFF. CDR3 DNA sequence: TGTGCCAGTAAGGGGGCCAACACTGAAGCTTTCTTT. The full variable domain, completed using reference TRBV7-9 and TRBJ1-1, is DTGVSQNPRHKITKRGQNVTFRCDPISEHNRLYWYRQTLGQGPEFLTYFQNEAQLEKSRLLSDRFSAERPKGSFSTLEIQRTEQGDSAMYLCASKGANTEAFFGQGTRLTVV.

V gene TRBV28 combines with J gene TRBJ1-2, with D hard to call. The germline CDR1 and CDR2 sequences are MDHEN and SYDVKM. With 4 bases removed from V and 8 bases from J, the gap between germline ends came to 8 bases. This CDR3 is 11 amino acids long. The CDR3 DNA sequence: TGTGCCAGCAGTTCTTTGCGGGGCTACACCTTC. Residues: CASSSLRGYTF.

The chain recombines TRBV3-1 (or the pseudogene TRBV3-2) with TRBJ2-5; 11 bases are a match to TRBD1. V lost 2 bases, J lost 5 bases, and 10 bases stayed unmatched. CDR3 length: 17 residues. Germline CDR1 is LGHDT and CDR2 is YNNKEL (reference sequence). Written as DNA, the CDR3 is TGTGCCAGCAGCCAAAGACGGACAGGGGGCGTAGGGGAGACCCAGTACTTC. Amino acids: CASSQRRTGGVGETQYF.

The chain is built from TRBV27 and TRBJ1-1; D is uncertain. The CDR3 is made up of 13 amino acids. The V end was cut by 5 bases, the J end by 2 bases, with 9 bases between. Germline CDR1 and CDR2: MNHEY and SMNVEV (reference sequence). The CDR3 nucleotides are TGTGCCAGCAGTATTTACAGAAACACTGAAGCTTTCTTT. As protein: CASSIYRNTEAFF.

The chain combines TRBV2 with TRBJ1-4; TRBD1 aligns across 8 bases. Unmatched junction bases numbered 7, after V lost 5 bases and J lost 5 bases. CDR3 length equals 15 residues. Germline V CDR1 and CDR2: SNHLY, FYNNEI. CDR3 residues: CASSNQGARNEKLFF. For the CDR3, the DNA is TGTGCCAGCAGTAACCAGGGGGCGCGGAATGAAAAACTGTTTTTT.

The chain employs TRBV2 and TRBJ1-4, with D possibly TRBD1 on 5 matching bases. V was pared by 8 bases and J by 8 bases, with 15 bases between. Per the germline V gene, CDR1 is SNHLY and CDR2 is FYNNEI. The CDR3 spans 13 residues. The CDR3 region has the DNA TGTGCCAGCGCAGGGCAGACCCGCGAAAAACTGTTTTTT. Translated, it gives CASAGQTREKLFF. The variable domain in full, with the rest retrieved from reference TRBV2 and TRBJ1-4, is EPEVTQTPSHQVTQMGQEVILRCVPISNHLYFYWYRQILGQKVEFLVSFYNNEISEKSEIFDDQFSVERPDGSNFTLKIRSTKLEDSAMYFCASAGQTREKLFFGSGTQLSVL.

For the CDR3, the DNA is TGTGCCAGCTCACCACTGGGGCTCACCTACAATGAGCAGTTCTTC. Translation: CASSPLGLTYNEQFF. This sequence joins TRBV18 and TRBJ2-1, with D maybe TRBD1 (5 bases). Trimming stripped 1 base from V and 2 bases from J, with 9 bases between. The CDR3 is made up of 15 amino acids. Germline CDR1 and CDR2: KGHSH and LQKENI.

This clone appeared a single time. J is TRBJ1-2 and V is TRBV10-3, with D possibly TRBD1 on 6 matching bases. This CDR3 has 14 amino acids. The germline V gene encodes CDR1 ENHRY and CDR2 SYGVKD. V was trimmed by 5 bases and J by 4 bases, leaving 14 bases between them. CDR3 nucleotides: TGTGCCATCAGTCTACGGACAGACTCCTATGGCTACACCTTC. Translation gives CAISLRTDSYGYTF.

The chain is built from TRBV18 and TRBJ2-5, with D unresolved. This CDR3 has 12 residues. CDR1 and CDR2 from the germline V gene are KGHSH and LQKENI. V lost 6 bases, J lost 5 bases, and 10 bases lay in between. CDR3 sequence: CASSLARETQYF. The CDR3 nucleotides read TGTGCCAGCTCCCTTGCCCGGGAGACCCAGTACTTC. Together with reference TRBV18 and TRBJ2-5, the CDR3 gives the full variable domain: NAGVMQNPRHLVRRRGQEARLRCSPMKGHSHVYWYRQLPEEGLKFMVYLQKENIIDESGMPKERFSAEFPKEGPSILRIQQVVRGDSAAYFCASSLARETQYFGPGTRLLVL.

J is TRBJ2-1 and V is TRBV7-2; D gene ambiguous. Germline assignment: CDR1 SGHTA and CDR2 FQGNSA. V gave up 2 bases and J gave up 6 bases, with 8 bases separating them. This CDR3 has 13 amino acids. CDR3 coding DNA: TGTGCCAGCAGCTTATTCAGTTCCAATGAGCAGTTCTTC. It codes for CASSLFSSNEQFF. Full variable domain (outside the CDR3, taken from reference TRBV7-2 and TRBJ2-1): GAGVSQSPSNKVTEKGKDVELRCDPISGHTALYWYRQSLGQGLEFLIYFQGNSAPDKSGLPSDRFSAERTGGSVSTLTIQRTQQEDSAVYLCASSLFSSNEQFFGPGTRLTVL.

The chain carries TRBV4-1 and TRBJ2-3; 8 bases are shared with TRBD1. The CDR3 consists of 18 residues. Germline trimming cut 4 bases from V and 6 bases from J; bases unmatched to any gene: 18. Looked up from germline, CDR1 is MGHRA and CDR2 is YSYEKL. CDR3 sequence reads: CASSRPRPDRGSADTQYF. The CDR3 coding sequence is TGCGCCAGCAGCCGACCTCGACCCGACAGGGGATCGGCGGATACGCAGTATTTT.

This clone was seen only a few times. The CDR3 here is CASSLPGQKMNTEAFF. The CDR3 DNA sequence: TGTGCCAGTAGTCTCCCGGGACAGAAGATGAACACTGAAGCTTTCTTT. The V call is TRBV19, the J call TRBJ1-1; 7 bases map to TRBD1. Germline CDR1 reads LNHDA; CDR2 reads SQIVND (reference sequence). The CDR3 is 16 residues long. J gave up 0 bases and V 5 bases, and 9 bases lay outside the gene matches.

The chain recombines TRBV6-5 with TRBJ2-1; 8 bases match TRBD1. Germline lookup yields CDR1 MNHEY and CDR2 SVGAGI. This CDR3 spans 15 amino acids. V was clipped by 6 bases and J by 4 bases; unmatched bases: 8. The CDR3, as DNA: TGTGCCAGCAGGTCTCAGGGGGCTAAATACAATGAGCAGTTCTTC. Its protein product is CASRSQGAKYNEQFF.

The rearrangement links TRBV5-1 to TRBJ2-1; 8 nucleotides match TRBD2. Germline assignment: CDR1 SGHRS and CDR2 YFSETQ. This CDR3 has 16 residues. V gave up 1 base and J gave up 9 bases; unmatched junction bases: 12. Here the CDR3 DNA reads TGCGCCAGCAGCTTGCTGTCGGGGGGGCAGGACGGTGAGCAGTTCTTC. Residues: CASSLLSGGQDGEQFF.

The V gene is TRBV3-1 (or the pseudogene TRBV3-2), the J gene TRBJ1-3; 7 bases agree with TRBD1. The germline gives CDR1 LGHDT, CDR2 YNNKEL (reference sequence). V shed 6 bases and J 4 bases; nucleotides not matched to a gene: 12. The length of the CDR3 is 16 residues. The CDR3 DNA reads TGTGCCAGCAGTCGGATGGACAGGCGCCACGGAAACACCATATATTTT. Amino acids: CASSRMDRRHGNTIYF.

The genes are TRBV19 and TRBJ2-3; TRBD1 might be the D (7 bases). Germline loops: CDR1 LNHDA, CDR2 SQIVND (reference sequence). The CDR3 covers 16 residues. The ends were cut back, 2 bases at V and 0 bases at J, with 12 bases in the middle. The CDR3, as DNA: TGTGCCAGTAGTATACTTCAGGGGGGCAGCACAGATACGCAGTATTTT. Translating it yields CASSILQGGSTDTQYF.

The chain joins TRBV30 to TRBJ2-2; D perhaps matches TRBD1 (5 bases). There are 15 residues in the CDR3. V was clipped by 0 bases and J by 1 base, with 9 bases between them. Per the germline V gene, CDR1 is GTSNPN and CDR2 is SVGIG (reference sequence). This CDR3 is CAWSVDSLNTGELFF. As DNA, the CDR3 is TGTGCCTGGAGTGTAGACAGCTTGAACACCGGGGAGCTGTTTTTT.

The CDR3 coding sequence is TGTGCCAGCAGCTTAGGGCGACAGGGGCAAGGAACTGAAGCTTTCTTT. Protein sequence: CASSLGRQGQGTEAFF. The chain employs TRBV7-6 and TRBJ1-1; 8 positions match TRBD1. Germline V gene sequence: CDR1 SGHVS, CDR2 FNYEAQ. V trimming: 1 base; J trimming: 5 bases; junction bases outside the gene matches: 9. The CDR3 is made up of 16 amino acids.

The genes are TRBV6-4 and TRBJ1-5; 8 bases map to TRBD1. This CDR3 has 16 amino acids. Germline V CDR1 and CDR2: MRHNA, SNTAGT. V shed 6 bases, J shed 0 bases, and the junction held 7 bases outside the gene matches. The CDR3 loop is CASRGQGPFSNQPQHF. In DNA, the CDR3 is TGTGCCAGCAGAGGACAGGGACCTTTTAGCAATCAGCCCCAGCATTTT.

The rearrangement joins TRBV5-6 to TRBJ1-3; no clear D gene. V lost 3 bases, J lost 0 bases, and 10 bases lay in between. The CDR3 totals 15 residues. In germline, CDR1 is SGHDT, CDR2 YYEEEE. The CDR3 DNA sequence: TGTGCCAGCAGCTCCCCAGTCAGCTCTGGAAACACCATATATTTT. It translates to CASSSPVSSGNTIYF.

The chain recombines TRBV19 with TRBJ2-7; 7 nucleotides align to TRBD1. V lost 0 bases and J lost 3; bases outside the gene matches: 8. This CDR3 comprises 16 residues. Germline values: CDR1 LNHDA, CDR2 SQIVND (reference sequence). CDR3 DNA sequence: TGTGCCAGTAGTATAGATCGGTTAGGGGGCATCTACGAGCAGTACTTC. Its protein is CASSIDRLGGIYEQYF.

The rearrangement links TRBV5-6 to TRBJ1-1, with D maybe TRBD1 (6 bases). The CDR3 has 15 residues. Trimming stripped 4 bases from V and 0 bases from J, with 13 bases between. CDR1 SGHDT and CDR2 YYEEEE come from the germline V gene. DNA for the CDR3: TGTGCCAGCAGCCACATACAGGGTATGAACACTGAAGCTTTCTTT. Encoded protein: CASSHIQGMNTEAFF.